Sequencing of this TCR beta chain was carried out in a study of early T cells in non-severe SARS-CoV-2 infection. Study-wide context: Unsorted whole blood bulk RNA was sequenced, with unpaired chains.

Findings and caveats of the study: Clonotype matching in VDJdb favored anti-spike CD8 responses and did not capture private and CD4 specificities.

Note on this clonotype: Antigen specificity is unknown.

Unique molecular identifiers were affixed to single, distinct cDNA molecules. TCRdb re-called the 5' RACE reads through MiXCR, storing one row per CDR3 protein. The sample has some 120,000 distinct CDR3 sequences, about 16% seen once; the top ten hold 20% to 25%. Germline-derived CDR1 and CDR2 are SEHNR and FQNEAQ (reference sequence). Trimming shortened V by 5 bases and J by 0 bases, and 11 bases separated the two germline ends. CDR3 size: 14 residues. Sequenced: whole blood. V gene TRBV7-9 combines with J gene TRBJ2-7; a possible D gene is TRBD2 (6 bases). The source of this sequence is an adult who was a healthcare worker with PCR-confirmed SARS-CoV-2 infection or an uninfected control (not recorded which). The CDR3 DNA follows: TGTGCCAGCAGCCTCGACGGGAGCTCCTACGAGCAGTACTTC. Protein: CASSLDGSSYEQYF.